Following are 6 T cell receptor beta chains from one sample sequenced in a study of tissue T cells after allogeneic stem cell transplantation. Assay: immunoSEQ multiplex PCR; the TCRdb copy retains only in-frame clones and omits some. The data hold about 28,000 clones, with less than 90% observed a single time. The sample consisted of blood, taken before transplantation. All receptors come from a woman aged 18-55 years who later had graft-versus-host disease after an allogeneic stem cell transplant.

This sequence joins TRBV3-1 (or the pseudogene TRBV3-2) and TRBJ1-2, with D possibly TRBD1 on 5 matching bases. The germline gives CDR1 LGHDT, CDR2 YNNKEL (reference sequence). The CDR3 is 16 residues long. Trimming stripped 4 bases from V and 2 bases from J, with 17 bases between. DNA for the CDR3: TGTGCCAGCAGCCTCTCCCGGGACCGTCTCAACTATGGCTACACCTTC. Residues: CASSLSRDRLNYGYTF.

CDR3 amino acids: CAISEDYNEQFF. CDR3 sequence (DNA): TGTGCCATCAGTGAGGACTACAATGAGCAGTTCTTC. This chain connects TRBV10-3 to TRBJ2-1; D remains ambiguous. Trimming stripped 2 bases from V and 3 bases from J, with 2 bases between. This CDR3 is built from 12 residues. From germline, CDR1 is ENHRY and CDR2 SYGVKD.

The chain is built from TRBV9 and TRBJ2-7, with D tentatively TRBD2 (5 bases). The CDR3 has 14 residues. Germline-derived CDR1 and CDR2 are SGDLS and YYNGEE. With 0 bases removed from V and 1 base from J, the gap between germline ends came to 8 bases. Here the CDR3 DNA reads TGTGCCAGCAGCGTAGGACGGACTTCCTACGAGCAGTACTTC. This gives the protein CASSVGRTSYEQYF.

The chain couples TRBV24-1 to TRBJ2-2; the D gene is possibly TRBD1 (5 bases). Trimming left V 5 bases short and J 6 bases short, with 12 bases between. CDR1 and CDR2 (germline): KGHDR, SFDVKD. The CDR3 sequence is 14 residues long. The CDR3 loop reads CATSGQGGSGELFF. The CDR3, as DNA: TGTGCCACCAGTGGGCAGGGTGGTTCCGGGGAGCTGTTTTTT.

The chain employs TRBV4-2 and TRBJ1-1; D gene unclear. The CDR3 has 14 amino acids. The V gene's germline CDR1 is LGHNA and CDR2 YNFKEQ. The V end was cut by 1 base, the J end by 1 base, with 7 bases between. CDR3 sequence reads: CASSQVGGNTEAFF. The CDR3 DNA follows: TGTGCCAGCAGCCAAGTGGGAGGGAACACTGAAGCTTTCTTT.

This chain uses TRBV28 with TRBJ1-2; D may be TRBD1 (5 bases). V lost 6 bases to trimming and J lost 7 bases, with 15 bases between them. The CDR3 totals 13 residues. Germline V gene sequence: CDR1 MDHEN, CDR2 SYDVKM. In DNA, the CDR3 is TGTGCCAGCAGAAGGACCCAGGGAAGTGGCTACACCTTC. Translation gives CASRRTQGSGYTF.